This T cell receptor (beta chain) was sequenced during a study of cytomegalovirus exposure and HLA in healthy donors (dated by TCRdb to about 2017). Looking at the study overall: An earlier analysis of some 600 of the donors reported about 260 Gb of sequence data and some 110 million unique TCR beta sequences obtained from about 179 million T cells. An early release covering over 500 HLA-typed donors comprised roughly 300 gigabases of sequencing data and around 80 million unique TCR sequences. Of the roughly 390 genotyped donors, approximately 80% were placed in the genetic ancestry cluster associated with self-reported Caucasian donors. The study was designed to test whether signatures of past pathogen exposure could be identified by cataloging public T cell receptors. The study used immunosequencing to profile the T cell repertoires of about 670 subjects and linked those repertoires to cytomegalovirus serostatus. In addition to the first cohort of around 670 subjects, a separate validation cohort of 120 different subjects was used. To predict cytomegalovirus infection status, the study brought together high-throughput TCR immunosequencing, statistical association of individual TCRs with disease status, and machine learning. A later analysis re-examined previously published TCR beta repertoires from more than 650 donors and added high-resolution HLA genotyping to investigate patterns of TCR occurrence. Rather than drawing on any new phenotypic data, the later analysis identified candidate immune exposures from TCR beta sequences and the way those sequences occurred across donors. An earlier analysis of 587 of the donors applied high-throughput TCR beta sequencing to assess whether each TCR beta V gene segment acted as functional or pseudogenic. Donor age, sex, ethnicity and CMV serostatus were compiled alongside the repertoire data. In a later genetic analysis, genome-wide SNP genotypes for about three fifths of the 666 donors were used, and that subset was treated as a discovery cohort. All discovery cohort repertoires had been generated using a single sequencing platform. HLA typing included class I and class II loci at four-digit resolution. The number of typed donors differed by locus: about 620-630 for A, B, C, DRB1 and DQB1; 522 for DQA1; 606 for DPA1; and some 450 for DPB1. Four to six DR-DQ haplotypes were handled as single units for association and clustering, since linkage in the cohort was strong. On average, roughly 240,000 unique TCR beta nucleotide sequences were sequenced per donor among about 400 genotyped donors of the cohort, with roughly 18% of those sequences being non-productive. Results the study describes overall, beyond this receptor: Approximately 18 rarely observed V segments, including chromosome 9 orphons, were excluded from the earlier analysis of a few hundred of the donors because counts were too low. HLA typing was unavailable for some donors at each locus, so association tests used only the typed subset. A further reported finding was that TCR beta sequences accurately predicted the HLA-A and HLA-B alleles for most subjects in the first cohort. A few of the identified cytomegalovirus-associated TCR beta chains were confirmed in vitro to be specific for cytomegalovirus antigens. It was suggested by the authors that the approach could potentially be generalized to other disease states and immunological phenotypes. Only TCR beta chains were sequenced in this cohort, and the absence of alpha or paired-chain data limited detectable features. Several of the top co-occurrence clusters appeared to be linked to parvovirus B19, influenza, CMV and Epstein-Barr virus, according to a later analysis. According to a later analysis, most CMV-associated TCR beta chains appeared to be HLA-restricted, and the HLA associations seemed to be driven largely by CMV exposure. CMV serostatus was the only immune exposure information available for the cohort. The study gave a list of some 150 TCR beta chains associated with cytomegalovirus. Most TCR sequences were seen in very few donors, while some public TCRs were found in many individuals. Linkage disequilibrium might explain the correlated functional status among segregating V segments, but an unknown experimental factor could not be excluded. In both the original and validation cohorts, the classifier was reported to diagnose cytomegalovirus status with high specificity and sensitivity. Because the 87-base-pair reads could not distinguish some IMGT-functional V segments, including TRBV6-2 and TRBV6-3, those segments were excluded. The sequencing pipeline was judged likely to have produced a cluster of highly shared sequence variants as a technical artifact. Sequencing depth was assumed to be roughly uniform across donors in the presence/absence analyses, though that assumption may not hold. An association between a missense DCLRE1C variant and V-gene and J-gene trimming of TCR beta chains was found in a later genetic analysis and replicated in an independent cohort. A later genetic analysis reported fewer N-insertions in productive TCRs among donors in an Asian-associated ancestry cluster than the roughly 650-donor mean. An earlier analysis of 587 of the donors showed that most TCR beta V segments appeared in productive rearrangements either about 87% or about 30% of the time, which broadly matched IMGT annotations. In a later analysis, the rate of TCR association differed among HLA loci, with DRB1 alleles having the most associated TCRs and HLA-C alleles having the fewest. In a later analysis, HLA-associated TCR beta chains were found to be more clonally expanded and to have lower generation probabilities than equally common non-associated chains. When HLA alleles, especially DR and DQ, strongly co-occurred, attributing TCR associations to individual alleles was difficult. A later analysis associated about 17,000 TCR beta sequences with specific HLA alleles at a false discovery rate of 0.05.

The cohort comprised approximately 700 healthy bone marrow donors. All cohort members were sampled while nominally healthy, although unrecorded immune exposures were likely present. The donor tested CMV seropositive, placing the donor among the roughly 300 seropositive members of the cohort. A peripheral blood sample was collected from each donor, and TCR beta sequencing was performed on peripheral blood mononuclear cells. The Qiagen DNeasy Blood Extraction Kit was used to extract genomic DNA from the blood cell samples. Details on this clone: What this receptor recognizes is not known. No much larger clone is present one base from it, and per-base qualities are unavailable.

Receptor amplification or capture employed the immunoSEQ multiplex PCR assay. For the multiplex PCR, a mixture combining 60 forward primers for TCR Vbeta segments and 13 reverse primers for TCR Jbeta segments was used. Amplification of the CDR3 region of rearranged TCR beta genes was performed with a multiplex PCR assay on genomic DNA. Amplified TCR beta libraries were sequenced as 87-base-pair reads on the Illumina HiSeq System. The authors' analysis ran thus. In a later analysis, tens of millions of unique TCR beta chains were counted across the 500 to 700 repertoires, and roughly 10 million of these chains were shared by at least two donors. Raw reads were error-corrected and collapsed into unique sequences with a nearest-neighbor algorithm that merged closely related sequences to remove PCR and sequencing errors. V, D and J gene segments were assigned by aligning CDR3 sequences to IMGT reference sequences. Each retained sequence needed at least a six-nucleotide match to both a V gene segment and a J gene segment. Rearrangements were called productive when the CDR3 lacked stop codons and stayed in frame with V and J; all others were non-productive. CDR3 was defined according to IMGT convention as the region running from the second conserved V-encoded cysteine to the conserved J-encoded phenylalanine. The earlier analysis of 500 to 750 of the donors excluded any sequence lacking an unambiguous match to a single V gene segment. In an earlier analysis of several hundred of the donors, V segments were called functional above 56.7% productive rearrangements and were called segregating when the between-donor standard deviation exceeded 5%. To diagnose cytomegalovirus status from the catalog of TCR beta chain sequences, a statistical classification framework was built. V and J gene assignment, in a later analysis, came from comparing TCR nucleotide sequences with IMGT/GENE-DB human TR gene sequences. The TCRdist pipeline was used in a later analysis to assign CDR3 sequences and most-parsimonious VDJ recombination scenarios. In a later analysis, each TCR beta chain was defined by its CDR3 amino acid sequence together with its V-gene family, and reads without a unique V-gene family were excluded. To address suspected cross-contamination and a sequencing artifact, a later analysis removed 592 highly shared, low-generation-probability nucleotide sequences. For each public chain, a later analysis derived a clonal expansion index from normalized ranks of inferred template counts within each repertoire. In a later analysis, generation probabilities were computed using a VDJ recombination model fitted to out-of-frame rearrangements, and the results were checked against IGoR. A later analysis scored TCR-TCR, TCR-HLA and TCR-CMV co-occurrence with hypergeometric tests, applying a repertoire-size bias correction to TCR pairs. In a later analysis, false discovery rates were estimated by permuting HLA or CMV assignments 20 times. In a later analysis, co-occurring TCRs were grouped using DBSCAN, and TCRdist sequence similarity was added for clustering within HLA-allele-positive subsets. Repertoires with fewer than 30,000 or more than 120,000 public chains were left out of co-occurrence clustering, as were about five repertoires with anomalous nucleotide sharing. TCRdb re-hosts the immuneACCESS table, in-frame sequences only. Its copies lack some clones; in the studies checked, an unresolved V gene accounts for under half of them, and the cause for the rest is not known. V, J and clone size are taken as reported in that table, and D and trimming were inferred from the DNA itself. Within this sample are some 120,000 clones, with 60% to 75% of them counted one time only. The top ten clonotypes cover around 3.9% of the sample.

Via the germline V gene, CDR1 is ENHRY and CDR2 SYGVKD. The CDR3 goes from the cysteine to the phenylalanine over 12 residues. CDR3 DNA only is kept here, 36 bases in frame from base 1. Between the V and J ends, shortened by 6 bases and 8 bases respectively, the junction contains 10 bases. This sequence was found in a woman in her 50s in good health and CMV-seropositive. The receptor chain draws on TRBV10-3 and TRBJ2-2; D gene: possibly TRBD1, on 5 matching bases. The sample consisted of PBMCs. The nucleotides are TGTGCCATCAGGATAGGGGAAGGGGAGCTGTTTTTT. It translates as CAIRIGEGELFF.